Shown below are 17 T cell receptor beta chains from a single sample sequenced in a study of blood T cell repertoires in COVID-19. Libraries were prepared by immunoSEQ multiplex PCR; TCRdb keeps only in-frame clonotypes and omits some of them. The sample holds just over 350,000 clones, roughly 90% seen once. The sequenced sample was peripheral blood. All receptors come from a woman aged 60-70 years with COVID-19, enrolled during active disease.

This clone was recorded once. The genes are TRBV3-1 (or the pseudogene TRBV3-2) and TRBJ2-1, with D unresolved. CDR1 is LGHDT, CDR2 YNNKEL, per germline (reference sequence). V was shortened by 0 bases and J by 9 bases, with 6 bases between the two germline ends. The CDR3 runs to 12 residues. The CDR3 protein is CASSQEVSEQFF. The CDR3 DNA sequence: TGTGCCAGCAGCCAAGAGGTGAGTGAGCAGTTCTTC.

The genes are TRBV2 and TRBJ1-5; D is unresolved. The CDR3 has 14 residues. Trimming left V 0 bases short and J 5 bases short, with 8 bases between. The V gene's germline CDR1 is SNHLY and CDR2 FYNNEI. The CDR3 reads CASSEANRDQPQHF. CDR3 in DNA: TGTGCCAGCAGTGAAGCCAACCGGGATCAGCCCCAGCATTTT.

This chain uses TRBV6-4 with TRBJ1-6; TRBD1 might be the D (6 bases). The germline CDR1 and CDR2 sequences are MRHNA and SNTAGT. CDR3 size: 14 residues. V was shortened by 3 bases and J by 7 bases, with 10 bases between the two germline ends. CDR3 nucleotides: TGTGCCAGCAGTGAAGGCAGGGGAAATTCACCCCTCCACTTT. Translated, it gives CASSEGRGNSPLHF.

CDR3 in DNA: TGTGCCAGCAGTGAGCAGGGGGGATATCAGTACTTC. Its translation: CASSEQGGYQYF. This chain links TRBV2 with TRBJ2-7; the D gene is possibly TRBD1 (7 bases). Between the trimmed V and J ends, which lost 3 bases and 10 bases, there was a span of 13 bases. CDR1 is SNHLY, CDR2 FYNNEI, per germline. The CDR3 loop spans 12 amino acids.

The chain couples TRBV7-2 to TRBJ1-3, with no clear D. Looked up from germline, CDR1 is SGHTA and CDR2 is FQGNSA. V lost 6 bases and J lost 0, with 12 bases in between. The CDR3 contains 15 residues. In DNA, the CDR3 is TGTGCCAGCAGTCCCACTATAAACTCTGGAAACACCATATATTTT. This codes for CASSPTINSGNTIYF.

Regarding this clone: The junction differs from germline at one of its ends, possibly a read error. The rearrangement links TRBV20-1 to TRBJ1-5; D may be TRBD1 (5 bases). CDR3 length: 15 amino acids. Germline V gene data show CDR1 as DFQATT and CDR2 as SNEGSKA (reference sequence). Written as DNA, the CDR3 is TGCAGCGCTAGTGTATCGGGGGTGGGCAATCAGCCCCAGCATTTT. Its protein is CSASVSGVGNQPQHF.

The V gene is TRBV30, the J gene TRBJ1-4, with D possibly TRBD1 on 6 matching bases. Germline lookup yields CDR1 GTSNPN and CDR2 SVGIG (reference sequence). This CDR3 comprises 13 residues. V was pared by 5 bases and J by 0 bases, with 7 bases between. CDR3 region: CAWGGATNEKLFF. The CDR3 DNA follows: TGTGCCTGGGGGGGCGCAACTAATGAAAAACTGTTTTTT.

V and J are TRBV10-2 and TRBJ2-7; D unresolved. Germline V CDR1 and CDR2: WSHSY, SAAADI. The CDR3 sequence is 12 residues long. V lost 3 bases to trimming and J lost 4 bases, with 7 bases between them. CDR3 nucleotide sequence: TGCGCCAGCAGTGATCTCCTGTACGAGCAGTACTTC. Its translation is CASSDLLYEQYF.

This clone was found once. The rearrangement links TRBV5-8 to TRBJ2-1; 8 bases fit TRBD1. The CDR3 runs to 15 residues. Unmatched junction bases numbered 6, after V lost 4 bases and J lost 3 bases. CDR1 and CDR2 from the germline V gene are SGHTS and YDEGEE. The CDR3: CASSEGTGYYNEQFF. The CDR3 DNA reads as TGTGCCAGCAGCGAGGGGACAGGATACTACAATGAGCAGTTCTTC.

The V gene is TRBV13, the J gene TRBJ1-3, with D uncertain. This CDR3 has 14 residues. Germline loops: CDR1 PRHDT, CDR2 FYEKMQ (reference sequence). Trimming stripped 4 bases from V and 0 bases from J, with 7 bases between. This CDR3 is CASSSSGSGNTIYF. DNA for the CDR3: TGTGCCAGCAGCTCCTCCGGCTCTGGAAACACCATATATTTT.

The rearrangement uses TRBV3-1 (or the pseudogene TRBV3-2) and TRBJ1-4; D call uncertain. V lost 4 bases and J 0 bases, leaving 15 bases between the germline ends. Germline V lookup: CDR1 LGHDT, CDR2 YNNKEL (reference sequence). This CDR3 has 17 residues. The CDR3 loop is CASSPRVYSSTNEKLFF. The CDR3, as DNA: TGTGCCAGCAGCCCCCGAGTATACTCTTCAACTAATGAAAAACTGTTTTTT.

The V and J genes are TRBV12-3 or TRBV12-4 and TRBJ1-2; possibly TRBD1 for D (6 bases). V lost 6 bases, J lost 4 bases, and 9 bases lay in between. This CDR3 is built from 12 residues. DNA of the CDR3: TGTGCCAGCAGCCAGGGGATCTATGGCTACACCTTC. Amino acid sequence: CASSQGIYGYTF.

This clone was seen just once. The V gene is TRBV19, the J gene TRBJ2-5, with D possibly TRBD2 on 5 matching bases. Trimming removed 1 base from V and 3 bases from J, with 12 bases in between. The germline gives CDR1 LNHDA, CDR2 SQIVND (reference sequence). This CDR3 comprises 15 residues. This chain's CDR3 is CASSIAPTGKETQYF. CDR3 in DNA: TGTGCCAGTAGTATAGCCCCGACGGGAAAAGAGACCCAGTACTTC.

This chain joins TRBV19 and TRBJ2-2; D perhaps matches TRBD1 (6 bases). CDR3 length: 14 residues. From germline, CDR1 is LNHDA and CDR2 SQIVND (reference sequence). With 8 bases removed from V and 6 bases from J, the gap between germline ends came to 16 bases. CDR3: CASHQGSWAGELFF. CDR3 nucleotides: TGTGCCAGTCATCAGGGGTCGTGGGCCGGGGAGCTGTTTTTT.

The chain links TRBV7-3 to TRBJ2-3; 12 bases agree with TRBD2. The CDR3 consists of 15 residues. V lost 3 bases to trimming and J lost 5 bases; unmatched junction nucleotides: 3. Germline CDR1 reads SGHTA; CDR2 reads FQGTGA. The CDR3 sequence: CASSLPGLAGDTQYF. The CDR3, as DNA: TGTGCCAGCAGCTTGCCGGGACTAGCGGGAGATACGCAGTATTTT.

The chain uses TRBV10-1 and TRBJ2-2, with D uncertain. Trimming removed 2 bases at V and 5 bases at J, with 6 bases between. The CDR3 loop spans 13 amino acids. Looked up from germline, CDR1 is WNHNN and CDR2 is SYGVQD (reference sequence). This CDR3 reads CASSERSTGELFF. CDR3 DNA: TGCGCCAGCAGTGAGAGGAGTACCGGGGAGCTGTTTTTT.

This clone was seen a few times. The chain has TRBV11-3 and TRBJ2-2; maybe TRBD2 (6 bases). From germline, CDR1 is SGHNT and CDR2 YENEEA. Trimming removed 4 bases from V and 6 bases from J, with 9 bases in between. The CDR3 is 13 amino acids. The CDR3 sequence is CASSWRESGELFF. The DNA of the CDR3 is TGTGCCAGCAGCTGGAGGGAATCCGGGGAGCTGTTTTTT.